Described below is a single T cell receptor (beta chain) sequence and its context. Its antigen is still unknown. The CDR3 is 15 amino acids. Germline CDR1 SGHRS, CDR2 YFSETQ. V was pared by 8 bases and J by 4 bases, with 19 bases between. The sample comes from a study of T cell responses to AZD1222 COVID-19 vaccine. At the level of the study: Second-dose groups at about 4 or about 12 weeks were pooled.

This table comes from immunoSEQ multiplex PCR, and its TCRdb copy is limited to in-frame clones, with some not included. The sample records tens of thousands of clones, 87% being singletons. General observations from the study: Seropositive at baseline were only a handful of AZD1222 recipients. There were mostly white British donors and more females than males, and clonal diversity was possibly underestimated.

The sample here was peripheral blood, taken on day 0 of AZD1222 vaccination. This sequence originates from an adult in good health. The J gene is TRBJ2-1, the V gene TRBV5-1; TRBD2 is a possible D gene (6 bases). The DNA for the CDR3 is TGCGCCAGTAGTGTGGGAAGCGGGTCTTACAATGAGCAGTTCTTC. It yields the protein CASSVGSGSYNEQFF.